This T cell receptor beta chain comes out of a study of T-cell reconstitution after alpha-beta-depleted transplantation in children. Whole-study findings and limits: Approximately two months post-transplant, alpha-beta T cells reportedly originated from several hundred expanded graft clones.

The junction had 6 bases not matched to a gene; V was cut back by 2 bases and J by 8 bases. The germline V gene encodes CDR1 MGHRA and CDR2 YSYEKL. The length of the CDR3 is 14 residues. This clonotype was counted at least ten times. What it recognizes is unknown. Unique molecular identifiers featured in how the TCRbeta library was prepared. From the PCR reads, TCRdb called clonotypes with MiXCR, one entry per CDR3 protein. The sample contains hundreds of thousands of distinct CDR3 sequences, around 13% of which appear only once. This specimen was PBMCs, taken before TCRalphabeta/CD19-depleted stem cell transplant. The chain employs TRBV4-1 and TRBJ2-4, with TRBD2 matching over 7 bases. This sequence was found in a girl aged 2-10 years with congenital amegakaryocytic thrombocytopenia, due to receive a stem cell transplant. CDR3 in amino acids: CASSQPGTMYIQYF. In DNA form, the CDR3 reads TGCGCCAGCAGCCAACCCGGGACTATGTACATTCAGTACTTC.